The 11 T cell receptor beta chains below all came from one sample that was sequenced in a study of blood T cell repertoires in COVID-19. Sequencing was performed with immunoSEQ multiplex PCR; in TCRdb, only in-frame clones are kept and a portion is missing. Among fewer than 200,000 clones listed, 87% were seen once. The sequencing sample was made of peripheral blood. The origin of the receptors is a woman aged 50 to 60 with acute or convalescent COVID-19.

The J gene is TRBJ2-1, the V gene TRBV29-1; 12 bases are a match to TRBD1. The V and J ends lost 6 bases and 8 bases, in that order; junction bases with no gene match: 11. CDR1 and CDR2 (germline): SQVTM, ANQGSEA. This CDR3 is built from 15 residues. CDR3 in amino acids: CSVGQGAQRQHEQFF. The CDR3 DNA reads as TGCAGCGTGGGACAGGGGGCGCAAAGGCAACATGAGCAGTTCTTC.

J is TRBJ2-3 and V is TRBV6-5; D perhaps matches TRBD1 (6 bases). V was trimmed by 2 bases and J by 2 bases, leaving 11 bases between them. The CDR3 runs 15 residues. The V gene's germline CDR1 is MNHEY and CDR2 SVGAGI. The CDR3 DNA follows: TGTGCCAGCAGTTACCTGGGACACAACACAGATACGCAGTATTTT. This translates into CASSYLGHNTDTQYF.

This clone was seen more than once but under ten times. This chain links TRBV5-5 with TRBJ1-6; unclear D gene. V lost 2 bases, J lost 7 bases, and 10 bases lay in between. Germline lookup yields CDR1 SGHKS and CDR2 YYEKEE (reference sequence). The CDR3 covers 14 residues. CDR3 coding DNA: TGTGCCAGCAGCTTACCCGGTCCGAATTCACCCCTCCACTTT. Its translation is CASSLPGPNSPLHF. Based on the CDR3 plus reference TRBV5-5 and TRBJ1-6, the full variable domain is DAGVTQSPTHLIKTRGQQVTLRCSPISGHKSVSWYQQVLGQGPQFIFQYYEKEERGRGNFPDRFSARQFPNYSSELNVNALLLGDSALYLCASSLPGPNSPLHFGNGTRLTVT.

The chain recombines TRBV7-2 with TRBJ1-2; D unclear. Germline CDR1 SGHTA, CDR2 FQGNSA. The CDR3 has 13 amino acids. Trimming stripped 3 bases from V and 2 bases from J, with 7 bases between. CDR3 loop: CASSFRINYGYTF. For the CDR3, the DNA is TGTGCCAGCAGCTTCAGGATCAACTATGGCTACACCTTC.

The chain employs TRBV19 and TRBJ2-7; 11 bases are shared with TRBD2. In germline, CDR1 is LNHDA, CDR2 SQIVND (reference sequence). J lost 4 bases, V lost 6 bases, and 2 bases had no gene match. The CDR3 has 13 amino acids. The CDR3 DNA is TGTGCCAGTAGGGCTAGCGGGAGGTACGAGCAGTACTTC. Its translation: CASRASGRYEQYF.

This chain joins TRBV5-3 and TRBJ1-2, with D uncertain. TRBV5-3 is an ORF, with its function uncertain. V lost 4 bases to trimming and J lost 0 bases, with 22 bases between them. The CDR3 is made up of 18 amino acids. The DNA for the CDR3 is TGTGCCAGAAGCCCTAAGGTAGTGAGAGGGCCCGCTAACTATGGCTACACCTTC. It encodes CARSPKVVRGPANYGYTF.

The V and J genes are TRBV7-8 and TRBJ1-2, with 12 bases identical to TRBD1. V was pared by 6 bases and J by 8 bases, with 13 bases of the junction left unmatched. Germline values: CDR1 SGHVS, CDR2 FQNEAQ. The CDR3 length is 16 residues. CDR3 coding DNA: TGTGCCAGCAGTCGTAGCCAGGGACAGGGGGCGTCGGGCTACACCTTC. Its translation: CASSRSQGQGASGYTF. Drawing the rest from reference TRBV7-8 and TRBJ1-2, the complete variable domain is GAGVSQSPRYKVAKRGQDVALRCDPISGHVSLFWYQQALGQGPEFLTYFQNEAQLDKSGLPSDRFFAERPEGSVSTLKIQRTQQEDSAVYLCASSRSQGQGASGYTFGSGTRLTVV.

This chain connects TRBV9 to TRBJ2-5; maybe TRBD2 (5 bases). This CDR3 has 15 amino acids. V gave up 1 base and J gave up 3 bases, with 13 bases separating them. CDR1 is SGDLS, CDR2 YYNGEE, per germline. CDR3 loop: CASSVQYGDKETQYF. Written as DNA, the CDR3 is TGTGCCAGCAGCGTACAGTACGGGGATAAAGAGACCCAGTACTTC.

This chain links TRBV11-2 with TRBJ2-3; 14 nucleotides match TRBD2. V trimming: 3 bases; J trimming: 4 bases; junction bases outside the gene matches: 3. Germline V gene lookup returns CDR1 SGHAT and CDR2 FQNNGV. This CDR3 region has 16 residues. The DNA of the CDR3 is TGTGCCAGCAGCTTCGGACTAGCGGGAGGTCCAGATACGCAGTATTTT. It yields the protein CASSFGLAGGPDTQYF.

The genes are TRBV19 and TRBJ1-3; 8 nucleotides align to TRBD1. The CDR3 consists of 15 residues. CDR1 is LNHDA, CDR2 SQIVND, per germline (reference sequence). With 5 bases clipped from V and 2 bases from J, the junction kept 5 bases outside the gene matches. The CDR3 bases are TGTGCCAGTAGTCAGGGGGCGACCACTGGAAACACCATATATTTT. Translation: CASSQGATTGNTIYF. Looking up the rest from reference TRBV19 and TRBJ1-3 gives the full variable domain: DGGITQSPKYLFRKEGQNVTLSCEQNLNHDAMYWYRQDPGQGLRLIYYSQIVNDFQKGDIAEGYSVSREKKESFPLTVTSAQKNPTAFYLCASSQGATTGNTIYFGEGSWLTVV.

The chain joins TRBV9 to TRBJ2-5, with 10 bases lining up with TRBD2. The CDR3 runs to 15 residues. V shed 3 bases, J shed 4 bases, and the junction held 6 bases outside the gene matches. From germline, CDR1 is SGDLS and CDR2 YYNGEE. The CDR3, as DNA: TGTGCCAGCAGCGCCTACCTAGCGGGAGCAGAGACCCAGTACTTC. Residues: CASSAYLAGAETQYF.